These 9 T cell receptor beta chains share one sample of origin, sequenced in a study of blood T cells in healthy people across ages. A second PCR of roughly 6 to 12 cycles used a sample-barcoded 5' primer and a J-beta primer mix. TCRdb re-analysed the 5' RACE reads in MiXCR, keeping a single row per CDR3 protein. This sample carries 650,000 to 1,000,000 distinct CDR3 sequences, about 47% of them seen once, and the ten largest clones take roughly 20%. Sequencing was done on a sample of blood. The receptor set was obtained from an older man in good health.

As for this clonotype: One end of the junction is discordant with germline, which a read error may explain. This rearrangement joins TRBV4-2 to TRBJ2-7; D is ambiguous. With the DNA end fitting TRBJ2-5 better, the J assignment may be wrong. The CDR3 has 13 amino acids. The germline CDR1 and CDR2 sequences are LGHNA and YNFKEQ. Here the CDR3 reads CASGQRLRETQYF. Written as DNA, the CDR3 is TGTGCCAGCGGCCAAAGGCTTAGAGAGACCCAGTACTTC.

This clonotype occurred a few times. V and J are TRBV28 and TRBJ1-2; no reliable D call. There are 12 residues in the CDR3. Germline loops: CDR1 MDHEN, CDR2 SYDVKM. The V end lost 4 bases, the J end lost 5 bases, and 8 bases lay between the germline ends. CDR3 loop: CASSSLTYGYTF. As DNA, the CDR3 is TGTGCCAGCAGTTCATTAACTTATGGCTACACCTTC.

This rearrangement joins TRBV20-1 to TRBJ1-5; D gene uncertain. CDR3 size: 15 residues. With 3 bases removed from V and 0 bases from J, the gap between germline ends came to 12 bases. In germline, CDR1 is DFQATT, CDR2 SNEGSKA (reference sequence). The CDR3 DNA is TGCAGTGCTAGTGTGTCGGTGCATAGCAATCAGCCCCAGCATTTT. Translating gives CSASVSVHSNQPQHF.

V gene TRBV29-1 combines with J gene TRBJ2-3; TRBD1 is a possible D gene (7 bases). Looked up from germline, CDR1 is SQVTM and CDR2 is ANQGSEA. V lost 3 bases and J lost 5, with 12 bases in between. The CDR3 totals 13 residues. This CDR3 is CSVDRQGGDTQYF. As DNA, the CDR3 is TGCAGCGTTGACCGTCAGGGGGGAGATACGCAGTATTTT.

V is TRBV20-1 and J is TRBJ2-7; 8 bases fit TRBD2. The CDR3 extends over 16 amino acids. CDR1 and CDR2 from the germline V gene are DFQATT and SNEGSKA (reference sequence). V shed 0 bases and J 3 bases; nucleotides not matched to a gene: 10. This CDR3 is CSARDLTAGEIYEQYF. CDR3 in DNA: TGCAGTGCTAGAGATCTTACAGCGGGGGAGATCTACGAGCAGTACTTC.

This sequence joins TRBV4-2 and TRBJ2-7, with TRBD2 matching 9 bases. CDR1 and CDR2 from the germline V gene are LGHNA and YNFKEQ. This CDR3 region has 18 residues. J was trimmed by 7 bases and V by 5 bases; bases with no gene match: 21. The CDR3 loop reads CASSYTKDAGGPAREQYF. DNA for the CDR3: TGTGCCAGCAGCTACACCAAGGACGCGGGAGGGCCGGCACGGGAGCAGTACTTC.

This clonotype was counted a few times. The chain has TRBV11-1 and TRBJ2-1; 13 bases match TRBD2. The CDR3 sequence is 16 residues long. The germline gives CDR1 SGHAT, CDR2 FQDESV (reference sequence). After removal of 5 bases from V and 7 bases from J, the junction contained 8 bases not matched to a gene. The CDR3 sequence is CASSGGTSGIGNEQFF. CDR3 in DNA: TGTGCCAGCAGCGGCGGGACTAGCGGGATCGGGAATGAGCAGTTCTTC.

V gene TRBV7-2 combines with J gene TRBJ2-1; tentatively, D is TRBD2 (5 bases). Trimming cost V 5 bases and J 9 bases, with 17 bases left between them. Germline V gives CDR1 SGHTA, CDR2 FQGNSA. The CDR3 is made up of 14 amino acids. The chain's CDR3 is CASSLTGEGSEQFF. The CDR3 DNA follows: TGTGCCAGCAGCCTAACCGGGGAAGGTAGTGAGCAGTTCTTC. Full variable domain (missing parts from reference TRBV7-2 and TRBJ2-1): GAGVSQSPSNKVTEKGKDVELRCDPISGHTALYWYRQSLGQGLEFLIYFQGNSAPDKSGLPSDRFSAERTGGSVSTLTIQRTQQEDSAVYLCASSLTGEGSEQFFGPGTRLTVL.

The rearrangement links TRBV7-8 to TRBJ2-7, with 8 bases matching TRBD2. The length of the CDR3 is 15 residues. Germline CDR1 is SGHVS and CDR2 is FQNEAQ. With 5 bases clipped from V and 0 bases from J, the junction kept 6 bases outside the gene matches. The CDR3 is CASSITSGSSYEQYF. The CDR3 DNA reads TGTGCCAGCAGCATAACTAGCGGATCCTCCTACGAGCAGTACTTC. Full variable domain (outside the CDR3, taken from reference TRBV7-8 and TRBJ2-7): GAGVSQSPRYKVAKRGQDVALRCDPISGHVSLFWYQQALGQGPEFLTYFQNEAQLDKSGLPSDRFFAERPEGSVSTLKIQRTQQEDSAVYLCASSITSGSSYEQYFGPGTRLTVT.